The TCR beta chain described here comes from a study of cytomegalovirus exposure and HLA in healthy donors. The primer mix had 60 Vbeta and 13 Jbeta primers. Assay used: immunoSEQ multiplex PCR; TCRdb lists only in-frame clones, some missing. The sample carries about 180,000 clones, approximately 80% recorded once. This clone is a singleton in its sample. The CDR3 loop spans 15 amino acids. Trimming removed 5 bases from V and 6 bases from J; junction bases left unmatched: 11. CDR1 and CDR2 from the germline V gene are MNHNS and SASEGT. The chain joins TRBV6-1 to TRBJ1-1; 8 positions agree with TRBD1. Sequences were obtained from PBMCs. This sequence originates from a woman aged 45-59 years in good health and CMV-seropositive. The CDR3 DNA reads as TGTGCCAGCAGTAGACGACAGGGGACAGAGGCTGAAGCTTTCTTT. This codes for CASSRRQGTEAEAFF.